This T cell receptor beta chain was retrieved from a study of T cells after yellow fever vaccination. V was shortened by 1 base and J by 5 bases, with 15 bases between the two germline ends. The CDR3 totals 15 residues. Germline assignment: CDR1 DFQATT and CDR2 SNEGSKA (reference sequence). This clonotype was observed a few times. Template switching by 5'RACE produced TCR cDNA, adding a universal primer site and UMIs. Each CDR3 protein is one row after TCRdb ran MiXCR on the 5' RACE reads. The sample has 250,000 to 400,000 distinct CDR3 sequences, roughly 4% seen once; the top ten hold roughly 25%. This material consisted of PBMCs, taken 5 days after the yellow fever booster vaccination. This TCR was recovered from a young man who received the YFV17D yellow fever vaccine. This chain uses TRBV20-1 with TRBJ1-5, with no clear D. The CDR3 spells CSARAQAGLYQPQHF. In nucleotides, the CDR3 is TGCAGTGCTAGAGCTCAAGCGGGATTGTATCAGCCCCAGCATTTT.